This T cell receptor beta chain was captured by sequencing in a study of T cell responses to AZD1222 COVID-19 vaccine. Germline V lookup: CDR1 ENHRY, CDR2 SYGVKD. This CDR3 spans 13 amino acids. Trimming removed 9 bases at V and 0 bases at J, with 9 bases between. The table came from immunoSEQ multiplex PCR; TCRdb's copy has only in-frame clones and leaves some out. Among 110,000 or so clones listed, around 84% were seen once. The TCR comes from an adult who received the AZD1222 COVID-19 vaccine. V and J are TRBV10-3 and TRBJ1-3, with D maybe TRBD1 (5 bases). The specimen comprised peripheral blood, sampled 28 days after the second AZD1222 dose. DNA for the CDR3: TGTGCCATTGGGACGGCCTCTGGAAACACCATATATTTT. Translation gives CAIGTASGNTIYF.